The 12 T cell receptor beta chains in this list originate from one sample, sequenced in a study of blood T cell repertoires in COVID-19. The protocol was immunoSEQ multiplex PCR, while the TCRdb copy is restricted to in-frame clones and leaves out a portion. The data hold about 200,000 clones, with 70% to 85% observed a single time. Sequenced: peripheral blood. These receptors were collected from a human donor with acute or convalescent COVID-19. The donor label of this sample is uncertain.

The chain carries TRBV5-4 and TRBJ2-7; D is perhaps TRBD2 (5 bases). Trimming left V 4 bases short and J 0 bases short, with 5 bases between. Per the germline V gene, CDR1 is SGHNT and CDR2 is YYREEE (reference sequence). The CDR3 has 12 amino acids. The CDR3 sequence is CASSRGSYEQYF. The DNA for the CDR3 is TGTGCCAGCAGCCGGGGCTCCTACGAGCAGTACTTC.

The gene calls are TRBV2 and TRBJ1-5; 7 nucleotides agree with TRBD1. With V trimmed by 7 bases and J by 3 bases, 3 bases remained unmatched. CDR1 is SNHLY, CDR2 FYNNEI, per germline. CDR3 length: 13 residues. CDR3 in amino acids: CASTGGNNQPQHF. The CDR3 nucleotides read TGTGCCAGCACAGGGGGAAACAATCAGCCCCAGCATTTT.

V usage is TRBV19 and J usage is TRBJ1-3; D unresolved. In germline, CDR1 is LNHDA, CDR2 SQIVND (reference sequence). The CDR3 extends over 14 amino acids. The ends were cut back, 3 bases at V and 4 bases at J, with 10 bases in the middle. CDR3 sequence (DNA): TGTGCCAGTAGTATGCGAACGTCAGGAAACACCATATATTTT. This encodes CASSMRTSGNTIYF.

This sequence joins TRBV7-2 and TRBJ2-3; 15 bases are a match to TRBD2. The CDR3 has 17 amino acids. V lost 5 bases, J lost 1 base, and 4 bases stayed unmatched. Germline V gene data show CDR1 as SGHTA and CDR2 as FQGNSA. The CDR3 here is CASSRWTSGRGTDTQYF. CDR3 bases: TGTGCCAGCAGCCGCTGGACTAGCGGGAGGGGCACAGATACGCAGTATTTT.

Comments on this clone: Other DNA sequences in this specimen translate into the identical CDR3. The CDR3 nucleotides are TGTGCCAGCAGTTTCCGGGGGGATACGCAGTATTTT. Amino acids: CASSFRGDTQYF. This rearrangement joins TRBV12-3 or TRBV12-4 to TRBJ2-3, with a tentative D call TRBD2 (6 bases). Trimming pared 3 bases from V and 6 bases from J, leaving 7 bases between. The CDR3 covers 12 residues.

V is TRBV27 and J is TRBJ2-2; 9 bases line up with TRBD2. J lost 0 bases, V lost 2 bases, and 10 bases had no gene match. Germline CDR1 is MNHEY and CDR2 is SMNVEV (reference sequence). The CDR3 length is 19 residues. CDR3 region: CASSLNGVAGATNTGELFF. CDR3 nucleotide sequence: TGTGCCAGCAGTTTAAATGGGGTAGCGGGAGCCACGAACACCGGGGAGCTGTTTTTT.

The chain combines TRBV9 with TRBJ1-4; 8 positions agree with TRBD1. V dropped 3 bases and J dropped 3; count of bases not matched to a gene: 7. Germline V gene sequence: CDR1 SGDLS, CDR2 YYNGEE. The CDR3 contains 16 residues. CDR3: CASSAALDRANEKLFF. In DNA form, the CDR3 reads TGTGCCAGCAGCGCCGCGCTGGACAGGGCTAATGAAAAACTGTTTTTT.

The chain couples TRBV6-5 to TRBJ1-1, with D tentatively TRBD1 (5 bases). Germline values: CDR1 MNHEY, CDR2 SVGAGI. This CDR3 comprises 15 residues. V was cut by 4 bases and J by 3 bases, with 15 bases left in between. CDR3 residues: CASSWGVVGDTEAFF. CDR3 in DNA: TGTGCCAGCAGTTGGGGGGTAGTGGGGGACACTGAAGCTTTCTTT.

V and J are TRBV10-3 and TRBJ2-7, with TRBD2 matching 8 bases. Germline V CDR1 and CDR2: ENHRY, SYGVKD. The length of the CDR3 is 14 residues. The junction had 13 bases not matched to a gene; V was cut back by 10 bases and J by 5 bases. The CDR3 here is CATTPGLGGHEQYF. In DNA form, the CDR3 reads TGTGCCACCACACCGGGACTAGGTGGTCACGAGCAGTACTTC.

The chain has TRBV9 and TRBJ2-2, with a weak D call TRBD2 (5 bases). V was cut by 0 bases and J by 7 bases, with 16 bases left in between. Germline CDR1 is SGDLS and CDR2 is YYNGEE. This CDR3 contains 16 residues. CDR3 nucleotides: TGTGCCAGCAGCGTAGACCCTAGCTCCTCGTTCGGGGAGCTGTTTTTT. This encodes CASSVDPSSSFGELFF.

V gene TRBV30 combines with J gene TRBJ2-7; no definite D call. Germline lookup yields CDR1 GTSNPN and CDR2 SVGIG (reference sequence). This CDR3 is built from 11 residues. With 0 bases removed from V and 5 bases from J, the gap between germline ends came to 5 bases. CDR3 in amino acids: CAWSVEHEQYF. The CDR3 coding sequence is TGTGCCTGGAGTGTGGAGCACGAGCAGTACTTC.

This chain uses TRBV6-5 with TRBJ2-1, with a tentative D call TRBD1 (6 bases). The ends were cut back, 6 bases at V and 5 bases at J, with 14 bases in the middle. CDR1 is MNHEY, CDR2 SVGAGI, per germline. The CDR3 length is 14 residues. CDR3 nucleotides: TGTGCCAGCAGACCCCCGACAGGACACAATGAGCAGTTCTTC. Translating it yields CASRPPTGHNEQFF.